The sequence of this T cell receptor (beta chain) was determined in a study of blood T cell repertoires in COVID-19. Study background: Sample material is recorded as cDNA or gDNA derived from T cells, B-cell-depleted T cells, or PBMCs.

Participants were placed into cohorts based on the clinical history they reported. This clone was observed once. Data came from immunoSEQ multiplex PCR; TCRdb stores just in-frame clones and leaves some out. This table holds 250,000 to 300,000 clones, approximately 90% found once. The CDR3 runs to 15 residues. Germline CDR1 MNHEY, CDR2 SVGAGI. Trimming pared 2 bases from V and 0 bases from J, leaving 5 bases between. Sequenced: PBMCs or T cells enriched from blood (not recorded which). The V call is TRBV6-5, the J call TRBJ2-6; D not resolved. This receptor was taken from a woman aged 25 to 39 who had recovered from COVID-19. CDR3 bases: TGTGCCAGCAGTTACCAGGCCTCTGGGGCCAACGTCCTGACTTTC. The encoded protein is CASSYQASGANVLTF.